A selection of T cell receptor beta chains follows, all from one sample in a study of blood T cell repertoires in COVID-19. The assay was immunoSEQ multiplex PCR, and TCRdb's table has in-frame clones only and misses some. The sample includes tens of thousands of clones, 75% to 95% of them seen just once. The sequencing input was peripheral blood. These receptors originate from a man aged 60 to 69 with acute or convalescent COVID-19. The CDR3 runs from the conserved cysteine through the conserved F or W. D genes are given only for firm matches. For some rows the clone size is stated as once, few or many, or as a class when expanded; others skip it.

v_gene	abundance	d_gene	j_gene	CDR3nt	CDR3aa
TRBV6-5	once	TRBD1	TRBJ2-1	TGTGCCAGCAGTTACGGGACAGGGTCAACTGAGCAGTTCTTC	CASSYGTGSTEQFF
TRBV10-3	NA	TRBD1	TRBJ1-2	TGTGCCATCAGCCTACAGGGGGCGCAATATGGCTACACCTTC	CAISLQGAQYGYTF
TRBV30	NA	NA	TRBJ2-5	TGTGCCTGGACCATTTCAAGCGTCCAAGAGACCCAGTACTTC	CAWTISSVQETQYF
TRBV9	NA	TRBD1	TRBJ1-3	TGTGCCAGCAGCGCCTGGACAGGGGGTCGAAACACCATATATTTT	CASSAWTGGRNTIYF
TRBV27	NA	TRBD1	TRBJ1-2	TGTGCCAGCAGTTTACTCCGGGCGGGGACAGGGGGCGCAAATGGCTACACCTTC	CASSLLRAGTGGANGYTF
TRBV6-5	NA	TRBD1	TRBJ1-4	TGTGCCAGCAGTTACTCCGGGACAGGATTCGAAAAACTGTTTTTT	CASSYSGTGFEKLFF
TRBV14	NA	NA	TRBJ1-1	TGTGCCAGCAGCCACTACAGGATGAACACTGAAGCTTTCTTT	CASSHYRMNTEAFF
TRBV28	NA	NA	TRBJ1-6	TGTGCCAGCAGCCTCCCCCTCTACAGACGGGGTTCACCCCTCCACTTT	CASSLPLYRRGSPLHF
TRBV11-3	NA	NA	TRBJ2-2	TGTGCCAGCAGCTTAGCGGGAGGCCACCCAGGGGCCGGGGAGCTGTTTTTT	CASSLAGGHPGAGELFF
TRBV24-1	NA	NA	TRBJ2-1	TGTGCCACCATCTCCGGGACTGGGGACAATGAGCAGTTCTTC	CATISGTGDNEQFF
TRBV10-3	NA	TRBD1	TRBJ1-5	TGTGCCATCAGTGAGGACAGGGGTGATCAGCCCCAGCATTTT	CAISEDRGDQPQHF
TRBV19	NA	TRBD1	TRBJ1-1	TGTGCCAGTAGGCCGGGACAGGGGAGAGAAGCTTTCTTT	CASRPGQGREAFF
TRBV7-2	NA	NA	TRBJ2-2	TGTGCCAGCAGCCCGGACAGCCAGAACACCGGGGAGCTGTTTTTT	CASSPDSQNTGELFF
TRBV11-3	NA	NA	TRBJ2-1	TGTGCCAGCAGCTTAGATCGCGGTACCTACAATGAGCAGTTCTTC	CASSLDRGTYNEQFF
TRBV28	NA	TRBD1	TRBJ1-5	TGTGCCAGCAGTCCCGGACAGGGCCTGGGGTATAGCAATCAGCCCCAGCATTTT	CASSPGQGLGYSNQPQHF
TRBV28	NA	TRBD1	TRBJ1-1	TGTGCCAGCAGGCTACAGGGGTCCTACACTGAAGCTTTCTTT	CASRLQGSYTEAFF
TRBV5-1	NA	TRBD1	TRBJ1-1	TGCGCCAGCAGCTTGCTTAGGGGGCGAGACACTGAAGCTTTCTTT	CASSLLRGRDTEAFF
TRBV2	NA	NA	TRBJ1-1	TGTGCCACGAGCCTAGCTAGGACTGAAGCTTTCTTT	CATSLARTEAFF
TRBV5-1	once	TRBD1	TRBJ2-2	TGCGCCAGTACTTATACAGGGGGCGGCACCGGGGAGCTGTTTTTT	CASTYTGGGTGELFF
TRBV11-1	NA	NA	TRBJ2-7	TGTGCCAGCAGCCCTCGTAGGCCGAGGGTGGGAGAGCAGTACTTC	CASSPRRPRVGEQYF
TRBV6-1	NA	NA	TRBJ1-1	TGTGCCAGCAGTGAGGAGGGAGACACTGAAGCTTTCTTT	CASSEEGDTEAFF
TRBV5-6	NA	TRBD1	TRBJ1-1	TGTGCCAGCAGCCCTATGGGACAGGGGAACACTGAAGCTTTCTTT	CASSPMGQGNTEAFF
TRBV9	NA	TRBD1	TRBJ1-5	TGTGCCAGCAGCGTGGGGGACAGGGGCAATCAGCCCCAGCATTTT	CASSVGDRGNQPQHF
TRBV28	NA	NA	TRBJ1-2	TGTGCCAGCAGTTTTATGGCGGGCTATGGCTACACCTTC	CASSFMAGYGYTF
TRBV11-2	NA	NA	TRBJ1-2	TGTGCCAGCAGCCGACAGGTGCTATATGGCTACACCTTC	CASSRQVLYGYTF
TRBV6-2/TRBV6-3	NA	NA	TRBJ1-1	TGTGCCAGCAGTCCAATTAGTGGACAGAGTTCTTTGAACACTGAAGCTTTCTTT	CASSPISGQSSLNTEAFF
TRBV9	NA	NA	TRBJ1-1	TGTGCCAGCAGCGTAGAGCAGGGACTGGAAGCTTTCTTT	CASSVEQGLEAFF
TRBV15	NA	TRBD1	TRBJ1-2	TGTGCCACCAGCGGGGCCGGGACAGGGGGCTTAAATGGCTACACCTTC	CATSGAGTGGLNGYTF